This is a list of T cell receptor beta chains from one sample in a study of blood T cells in healthy people across ages. MiXCR was run by TCRdb on the 5' RACE reads, yielding one entry per CDR3 protein. This table has hundreds of thousands of distinct CDR3 sequences, 56% appearing once. Sequencing was done on a sample of blood. The receptors were sampled from a man between 40 and 49 years old in good health. Each CDR3 is given with its conserved first and last residue. Fields, in order: J gene, V gene, clone size, D gene, CDR3 DNA, CDR3 protein. The D gene is left open where the match is weak. Rows give clone size only sometimes, using once, few, many, or a class for an expanded clone.

j_call: TRBJ2-6; v_call: TRBV21-1; clone_size: -; d_call: -; cdr3_nt: TGTGCCAGCAGCTTGCGGACTTCAGATTTACACTCTGGGGCCAACGTCCTGACTTTC; cdr3_aa: CASSLRTSDLHSGANVLTF
j_call: TRBJ2-7; v_call: TRBV2; clone_size: -; d_call: -; cdr3_nt: TGTGCCAGCATGCCTAACAATGAGCAGTACTTC; cdr3_aa: CASMPNNEQYF
j_call: TRBJ1-6; v_call: TRBV3-1; clone_size: many; d_call: -; cdr3_nt: TGTGCCAGCAGCCAAGAAGGGCCTGAGGCTTCACCCCTCCACTTT; cdr3_aa: CASSQEGPEASPLHF
j_call: TRBJ2-6; v_call: TRBV6-6; clone_size: -; d_call: -; cdr3_nt: TGTGCCAGCAGTTACCAGGGGGGAAGCGTCCTGACTTTC; cdr3_aa: CASSYQGGSVLTF
j_call: TRBJ2-2; v_call: TRBV6-6; clone_size: -; d_call: -; cdr3_nt: TGTGCCAGCAGTTATAGTCAGGGAAACACCGGGGAGCTGTTTTTT; cdr3_aa: CASSYSQGNTGELFF
j_call: TRBJ2-7; v_call: TRBV20-1; clone_size: -; d_call: -; cdr3_nt: TGCAGTGCCGAGGCAGAGTTAGATTACAATGAGCAGTACTTC; cdr3_aa: CSAEAELDYNEQYF
j_call: TRBJ1-2; v_call: TRBV12-3/TRBV12-4; clone_size: few; d_call: -; cdr3_nt: TGTGCCAGCAGGGGATTCAGGGTATCCACTCTTACGGGGGGCTACACCTTC; cdr3_aa: CASRGFRVSTLTGGYTF
j_call: TRBJ1-1; v_call: TRBV9; clone_size: -; d_call: -; cdr3_nt: TGTGCCAGCAGCGTAGAGGCCAAATCGAACACTGAAGCTTTCTTT; cdr3_aa: CASSVEAKSNTEAFF
j_call: TRBJ2-2; v_call: TRBV5-6; clone_size: -; d_call: TRBD1; cdr3_nt: TGTGCCAGCAGCTTCGGGACAGGGGTTCCTACGGACACCGGGGAGCTGTTTTTT; cdr3_aa: CASSFGTGVPTDTGELFF
j_call: TRBJ2-6; v_call: TRBV6-1; clone_size: -; d_call: -; cdr3_nt: TGTGCCAGCAGCCGCCTTACAGGGCCATGGTCTGGGGCCAACGTCCTGACTTTC; cdr3_aa: CASSRLTGPWSGANVLTF